This TCR beta chain was captured in a study of T cell responses to AZD1222 COVID-19 vaccine. Pooled in the analysis were second doses at about 4 or about 12 weeks. Whole-study results and caveats: Reports indicate that nearly half of spike-specific TCRs are directed at unmutated variant regions.

V shed 5 bases and J shed 2 bases, with 16 bases lying between them. The CDR3 is made up of 15 amino acids. Germline CDR1 is SGHVS and CDR2 is FNYEAQ. About this clone: Antigen specificity is unknown.

Using immunoSEQ multiplex PCR, the repertoire was profiled, and TCRdb retains in-frame clones only, with some absent. The sample lists some 160,000 clones; roughly 89% were seen once. This sequence joins TRBV7-6 and TRBJ2-7; the D gene is possibly TRBD1 (6 bases). This receptor was identified in an adult who received the AZD1222 COVID-19 vaccine. The source was peripheral blood, collected 28 days after the second AZD1222 dose. This chain's CDR3 is CASSGFGQRTYEQYF. DNA of the CDR3: TGTGCCAGCAGCGGATTCGGACAGAGAACCTACGAGCAGTACTTC. Looking up the rest from reference TRBV7-6 and TRBJ2-7 gives the full variable domain: GAGVSQSPRYKVTKRGQDVALRCDPISGHVSLYWYRQALGQGPEFLTYFNYEAQQDKSGLPNDRFSAERPEGSISTLTIQRTEQRDSAMYRCASSGFGQRTYEQYFGPGTRLTVT.